The rows below give T cell receptor beta chains drawn from one sample of a study of blood T cell repertoires in COVID-19. Produced via immunoSEQ multiplex PCR; TCRdb's table is partial and in-frame only. This repertoire shows 150,000 to 250,000 clones, roughly 82% found once; its top ten account for about 10%. The specimen sequenced was PBMCs or T cells enriched from blood (not recorded which). The receptors were sampled from a middle-aged man who had recovered from COVID-19. Each CDR3 is given with its conserved first and last residue. D genes are given only for firm matches. Clone size is shown for a subset of rows, as once, few, many or a class of expanded clone.

CDR3nt: TGTGCCAGCAGCTTAGCGCGTTCTAACTCCTACAATGAGCAGTTCTTC
CDR3aa: CASSLARSNSYNEQFF
len: 16
d_gene: .
j_gene: TRBJ2-1
v_gene: TRBV7-9
abundance: .

CDR3nt: TGTGCCAGCAGTTATACGGGGTTATACAATGAGCAGTTCTTC
CDR3aa: CASSYTGLYNEQFF
len: 14
d_gene: .
j_gene: TRBJ2-1
v_gene: TRBV27
abundance: .

CDR3nt: TGTGCCAGCAGCTTGTGGTTGGGTGGGACAGGGGGCGGTCAGCCCCAGCATTTT
CDR3aa: CASSLWLGGTGGGQPQHF
len: 18
d_gene: TRBD1
j_gene: TRBJ1-5
v_gene: TRBV7-2
abundance: .

CDR3nt: TGTGCCTCGAAGGGCAGGGAAGATCAGCCCCAGCATTTT
CDR3aa: CASKGREDQPQHF
len: 13
d_gene: .
j_gene: TRBJ1-5
v_gene: TRBV2
abundance: .

CDR3nt: TGTGCCAGCAGCTTGGGACTTCCGGGAGGGGTAAAGACCCAGTACTTC
CDR3aa: CASSLGLPGGVKTQYF
len: 16
d_gene: TRBD2
j_gene: TRBJ2-5
v_gene: TRBV5-6
abundance: .

CDR3nt: TGCGCCAGCAGCCAAGAAAAGTCGCACAGGGGAAGGTATGGCTACACCTTC
CDR3aa: CASSQEKSHRGRYGYTF
len: 17
d_gene: TRBD1
j_gene: TRBJ1-2
v_gene: TRBV4-3
abundance: few

CDR3nt: TGTGCCAGCAGCTTAGATTTCGCTAGCGGGAGGGCCTCCGAGCAGTTCTTC
CDR3aa: CASSLDFASGRASEQFF
len: 17
d_gene: TRBD2
j_gene: TRBJ2-1
v_gene: TRBV11-3
abundance: .

CDR3nt: TGTGCCAGCAGCTCCGTCCCGGGACAGGGATTGGTCACTGAAGCTTTCTTT
CDR3aa: CASSSVPGQGLVTEAFF
len: 17
d_gene: TRBD1
j_gene: TRBJ1-1
v_gene: TRBV7-3
abundance: few

CDR3nt: TGTGCCAGCAGCTTGGGCGGGCTGAATGAAAAACTGTTTTTT
CDR3aa: CASSLGGLNEKLFF
len: 14
d_gene: .
j_gene: TRBJ1-4
v_gene: TRBV7-9
abundance: .

CDR3nt: TGTGCCAGCGGATACGCTAGGACAGCGAACACTGAAGCTTTCTTT
CDR3aa: CASGYARTANTEAFF
len: 15
d_gene: .
j_gene: TRBJ1-1
v_gene: TRBV6-6
abundance: few

CDR3nt: TGTGCCTGGAGTGAGGGACTAGCGGGAGTTGGGTATGAGCAGTTCTTC
CDR3aa: CAWSEGLAGVGYEQFF
len: 16
d_gene: TRBD2
j_gene: TRBJ2-1
v_gene: TRBV30
abundance: .

CDR3nt: TGTGCCAGCAGTCCTGGACTAGCGGGAGCAGAGACCCAGTACTTC
CDR3aa: CASSPGLAGAETQYF
len: 15
d_gene: TRBD2
j_gene: TRBJ2-5
v_gene: TRBV6-6
abundance: .

CDR3nt: TGTGCCAGCAGCGCGACAGGGGGCGGAGGGGAGCTGTTTTTT
CDR3aa: CASSATGGGGELFF
len: 14
d_gene: TRBD1
j_gene: TRBJ2-2
v_gene: TRBV9
abundance: .

CDR3nt: TGTGCCAGTAGTCCCCTCCACAGGGGCTTAGATACGCAGTATTTT
CDR3aa: CASSPLHRGLDTQYF
len: 15
d_gene: TRBD1
j_gene: TRBJ2-3
v_gene: TRBV19
abundance: once

CDR3nt: TGTGCCAGCAGCACAGGGGGCGCAAACTATGGCTACACCTTC
CDR3aa: CASSTGGANYGYTF
len: 14
d_gene: TRBD1
j_gene: TRBJ1-2
v_gene: TRBV6-5
abundance: .

CDR3nt: TGTGCCAGCAGCCTCCGGGACAGGGTCGGTCAGCCCCAGCATTTT
CDR3aa: CASSLRDRVGQPQHF
len: 15
d_gene: TRBD1
j_gene: TRBJ1-5
v_gene: TRBV2
abundance: .

CDR3nt: TGTGCCAGCAGCTTAGTTTACCCCCAACCTAACTACAATGAGCAGTTCTTC
CDR3aa: CASSLVYPQPNYNEQFF
len: 17
d_gene: .
j_gene: TRBJ2-1
v_gene: TRBV7-8
abundance: .